The TCR beta chain under discussion was sequenced for a study of Ad26.COV2.S vaccination and SARS-CoV-2 variants. Whole-study results and caveats: Researchers reported similar non-spike TCR breadth in vaccine and placebo recipients.

CDR3 length: 16 amino acids. Per the germline V gene, CDR1 is LGHDT and CDR2 is YNNKEL (reference sequence). V lost 0 bases and J lost 0; bases outside the gene matches: 5. As to this clone: Its matching antigen is unknown.

Sequencing was performed with immunoSEQ multiplex PCR; in TCRdb, only in-frame clones are kept and a portion is missing. The top ten clones hold 15% to 20% of a sample with fewer than 100,000 clones, roughly 84% of them seen once. The sample here was peripheral blood, taken after recovery from COVID-19. The receptor comes from a human donor who had recovered from COVID-19. The chain joins TRBV3-1 (or the pseudogene TRBV3-2) to TRBJ2-7; 7 bases align to TRBD2. The DNA of the CDR3 is TGTGCCAGCAGCCAAGATCGCGGCGGGAGCTCCTACGAGCAGTACTTC. Translated, it gives CASSQDRGGSSYEQYF.